This TCR beta chain was captured in a study of shared clonotypes between healthy human individuals. Study information: A few men and a couple of women, aged 18 to 49, were donors.

Some clones are missing from TCRdb's copy, which holds only in-frame ones; the method was immunoSEQ multiplex PCR. Found here are 2.3 million or so clones, approximately 93% of them singletons; the top ten hold 0.35% to 0.5%. Germline lookup yields CDR1 SQVTM and CDR2 ANQGSEA. Trimming took off 4 bases at V and 5 bases at J, with 20 bases between the two ends. CDR3 size: 15 residues. Sequenced: naive CD4+ T cells from PBMCs. Subset defined: CD45RA+ positively selected. The TCR was taken from a man younger than 35 in good health. Some clones in this sample may be carry-over from other donors' samples. V usage is TRBV29-1 and J usage is TRBJ1-1; a possible D gene is TRBD1 (5 bases). Here the CDR3 reads CSVGGPGRASTEAFF. CDR3 DNA: TGCAGCGTTGGAGGGCCCGGCAGGGCGTCTACTGAAGCTTTCTTT. Full variable domain (rest looked up from reference TRBV29-1 and TRBJ1-1): SAVISQKPSRDICQRGTSLTIQCQVDSQVTMMFWYRQQPGQSLTLIATANQGSEATYESGFVIDKFPISRPNLTFSTLTVSNMSPEDSSIYLCSVGGPGRASTEAFFGQGTRLTVV.